The T cell receptor beta chain described here comes from a study of response to subunit inactivated influenza vaccine. MiXCR was run by TCRdb on the RT-PCR reads, yielding one entry per CDR3 protein. Of a few hundred thousand distinct CDR3 sequences detected, 20% to 25% appear once; the ten largest clones hold approximately 10%. Study-wide results and caveats: Every seasonal influenza vaccination brings in few new T cells, the authors suggested.

This CDR3 spans 14 amino acids. The V gene lost 2 bases and the J gene lost 2 bases, with 6 bases spanning the gap. Per the germline V gene, CDR1 is SGHTA and CDR2 is FQGNSA. This clonotype has at least ten counts. Antigen specificity is unknown. This chain uses TRBV7-2 with TRBJ2-2; D is ambiguous. Sequenced material: PBMCs from blood, taken approximately 20 months after vaccination. This receptor was taken from a man aged 50-75 years who received an inactivated influenza vaccine. The DNA of the CDR3 is TGTGCCAGCAGCTTATTCGGCAACACCGGGGAGCTGTTTTTT. It codes for CASSLFGNTGELFF.